The T cell receptor (beta chain) under discussion was sequenced for a study of blood T cells in healthy people across ages. The use of a sample-barcoded 5' primer and a J-beta primer mix characterized a second PCR of about 7 to 12 cycles. TCRdb fed the 5' RACE reads into MiXCR, producing one record per CDR3 protein. The sample lists 1.8 million or so distinct CDR3 sequences, about two fifths seen once, with 23% in the top ten. V was clipped by 4 bases and J by 9 bases, with 10 bases between them. CDR1 is SGHAT and CDR2 is FQNNGV in the germline V gene. CDR3 size: 12 residues. Material for sequencing was blood. V and J are TRBV11-2 and TRBJ2-1, with D possibly being TRBD2 (5 bases). This sequence was found in a human donor in good health. CDR3 in DNA: TGTGCCAGCAGCTCTACTAGGGTTGAGCAGTTCTTC. Protein: CASSSTRVEQFF.